This T cell receptor beta chain stems from a study of cytomegalovirus exposure and HLA in healthy donors. Study-wide findings and caveats: Most CMV-associated TCR beta chains appeared HLA-restricted in a later analysis. Highly shared sequence variants in one cluster were likely a sequencing artifact. A later analysis revealed that TCR association rates differed between HLA loci, peaking at DRB1 and bottoming out at HLA-C.

Sampled while nominally healthy, donors likely had unrecorded immune exposures. Germline lookup yields CDR1 MGHRA and CDR2 YSYEKL. Trimming cost V 0 bases and J 4 bases; bases outside gene matches: 13. The CDR3 runs 19 residues. To note about this clone: Its antigen is unidentified.

PCR involved 60 Vbeta and 13 Jbeta primers. TCRdb keeps only in-frame clones here, not all; method: immunoSEQ multiplex PCR. The table has about 140,000 clones, roughly four fifths seen once. This chain joins TRBV4-1 and TRBJ2-3; TRBD2 matches at 10 bases. The sequenced sample was PBMCs. This clonotype originated in a female donor in good health and CMV-seronegative. CDR3 in DNA: TGCGCCAGCAGCCAAGATTCCCCCCTTAGCGGGGGGAGGGCAGATACGCAGTATTTT. It translates to CASSQDSPLSGGRADTQYF.